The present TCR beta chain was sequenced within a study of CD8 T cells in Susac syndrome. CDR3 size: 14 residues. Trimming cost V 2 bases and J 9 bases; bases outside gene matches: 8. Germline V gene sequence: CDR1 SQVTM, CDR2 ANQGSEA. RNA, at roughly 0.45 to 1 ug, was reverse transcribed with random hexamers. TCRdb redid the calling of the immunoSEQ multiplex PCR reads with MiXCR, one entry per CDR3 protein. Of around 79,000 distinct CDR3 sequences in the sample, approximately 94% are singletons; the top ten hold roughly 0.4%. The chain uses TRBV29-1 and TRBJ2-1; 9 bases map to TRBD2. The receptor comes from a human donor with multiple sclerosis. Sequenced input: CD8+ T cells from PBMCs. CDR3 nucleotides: TGCAGCGTTGAAAAGGCTAGCGGGATCCCTGAGCAGTTCTTC. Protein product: CSVEKASGIPEQFF.